This entry features one T cell receptor (beta chain) sequence. Its antigen remains unidentified. The data originate from a study of T cells in Graves' hyperthyroidism and ophthalmopathy. Overall study results and limits: Blood also contained most expanded thyroid clonotypes above 0.001.

V was trimmed by 2 bases and J by 4 bases, leaving 15 bases between them. Germline V gene lookup returns CDR1 PRHDT and CDR2 FYEKMQ (reference sequence). The CDR3 runs to 16 residues. Researchers amplified the TCR beta CDR3 regions from RNA transcripts. First-round RT-PCR targeting the TCR CDR3 was performed with the HTBI primer set. Each CDR3 protein is one row after TCRdb ran MiXCR on the multiplex PCR reads. The repertoire consists of around 500,000 distinct CDR3 sequences, with around 15% occurring once and the leading ten covering under 20%. The chain carries TRBV13 and TRBJ2-1; D remains unclear. The sequence was obtained from a woman younger than 30 with Graves' hyperthyroidism. The sample taken for sequencing was blood. The CDR3 spells CASSLSISEVYNEQFF. The CDR3 DNA reads TGTGCCAGCAGCTTATCCATCAGTGAGGTTTACAATGAGCAGTTCTTC.